The rows below give T cell receptor beta chains drawn from one sample of a study of blood T cell repertoires in COVID-19. Clones were sequenced by immunoSEQ multiplex PCR, and TCRdb holds only the in-frame ones, with some missing. The sample gives around 100,000 clones, 75% to 90% of which show up once; more than 20% is in the top ten. Sequenced: peripheral blood. The receptors come from a man aged 55-75 years with acute or convalescent COVID-19. Each CDR3 is given without its conserved first and last residue.

V: TRBV3-1/TRBV3-2; J: TRBJ1-3; CDR3: ASSQVLSSGNTIY
V: TRBV28; J: TRBJ1-5; CDR3: ASRATGGVISNQPQH
V: TRBV10-2; J: TRBJ1-5; CDR3: ASSETGGINQPQH
V: TRBV7-8; J: TRBJ2-4; CDR3: ASSLKPGTGDIQY
V: TRBV11-2; J: TRBJ2-1; CDR3: ASSVDLETPQF
V: TRBV4-2; J: TRBJ2-1; CDR3: ASSQGGTSSYNEQF
V: TRBV29-1; J: TRBJ2-5; CDR3: SVVAGGLETQY
V: TRBV28; J: TRBJ1-2; CDR3: ASSSLTVAGGYT
V: TRBV5-1; J: TRBJ1-6; CDR3: ASSLGQNNSPLH
V: TRBV27; J: TRBJ1-4; CDR3: ASSLPGTNEKLF
V: TRBV7-9; J: TRBJ1-2; CDR3: ASGGLRANYGYT
V: TRBV30; J: TRBJ1-6; CDR3: ARAAKQGSGPGGTPLH
V: TRBV4-1; J: TRBJ1-6; CDR3: ASSQASSGTGAVIRNSPLH
V: TRBV2; J: TRBJ1-2; CDR3: ASSPIRGKANYGYT
V: TRBV20-1; J: TRBJ1-6; CDR3: SASSSWAGLANSPLH
V: TRBV5-1; J: TRBJ1-5; CDR3: ASSIDPGGEQPQH
V: TRBV19; J: TRBJ2-2; CDR3: ASSMRKTGNTGELF
V: TRBV7-6; J: TRBJ2-1; CDR3: ASRVRAGLDYNEQF
V: TRBV6-5; J: TRBJ1-1; CDR3: ASSYSGGRNEAF
V: TRBV5-1; J: TRBJ2-7; CDR3: ASSLALLTNEQY
V: TRBV14; J: TRBJ1-4; CDR3: ASSHGRANEKLF
V: TRBV5-4; J: TRBJ1-6; CDR3: ASSIDSSDSPLH
V: TRBV5-1; J: TRBJ1-2; CDR3: ASREGGASNYGYT
V: TRBV20-1; J: TRBJ2-2; CDR3: SASSGRATGELF
V: TRBV19; J: TRBJ2-1; CDR3: ASSNAWREGPDEQF
V: TRBV6-1; J: TRBJ1-6; CDR3: ASSEGRGNSPLH
V: TRBV11-3; J: TRBJ2-1; CDR3: ASSLDIATSVNNEQF
V: TRBV9; J: TRBJ1-1; CDR3: ASSARQMNTEAF
V: TRBV27; J: TRBJ1-1; CDR3: ASSLFRATGWAEAF
V: TRBV19; J: TRBJ2-5; CDR3: ASTPGLNQETQY
V: TRBV7-2; J: TRBJ2-1; CDR3: ASSGPLPYNEQF
V: TRBV11-3; J: TRBJ2-2; CDR3: ASSPTRSGELF
V: TRBV25-1; J: TRBJ2-1; CDR3: ASSRGSSYNEQF
V: TRBV28; J: TRBJ1-5; CDR3: ASSLGRINQPQH
V: TRBV2; J: TRBJ2-7; CDR3: ASTERLQSYEQY
V: TRBV28; J: TRBJ2-7; CDR3: ASSLYSRAPST
V: TRBV28; J: TRBJ1-5; CDR3: ASSTGQGNNQPQH
V: TRBV11-2; J: TRBJ2-1; CDR3: ASSFLAAGLTYNEQF
V: TRBV19; J: TRBJ1-5; CDR3: ASSIDLLGRGRGQPQH
V: TRBV5-1; J: TRBJ2-2; CDR3: ASSSVGQPNTGELF
V: TRBV5-4; J: TRBJ1-1; CDR3: ASSQPTETLNTEAF